The 12 T cell receptor beta chains below come from one sample, sequenced in a study of post-analysis software for immune sequencing data. Presence of unique molecular identifiers characterized the TCR beta cDNA libraries. TCRdb fed the PCR reads into MiXCR, producing one record per CDR3 protein. Among roughly 400,000 distinct CDR3 sequences listed, roughly 38% were seen once. Their antigens are not known. Study conclusions and caveats: Four or five TRBV segments, including TRBV5-6, TRBV5-1 and TRBV20-1, were more frequent in patients than controls.

Sample: blood. These receptors were obtained from a girl between 2 and 10 years old with multiple sclerosis.

V usage is TRBV7-9 and J usage is TRBJ2-1; D assignment may be TRBD1 or TRBD2 (6 bases each). CDR3 length equals 17 residues. Between the trimmed V and J ends, which lost 2 bases and 0 bases, there was a span of 14 bases. Germline CDR1 reads SEHNR; CDR2 reads FQNEAQ (reference sequence). CDR3 sequence: CASSLPSGDFSYNEQFF. The CDR3 DNA follows: TGTGCCAGCAGCTTACCTTCAGGGGACTTCTCCTACAATGAGCAGTTCTTC.

The chain recombines TRBV18 with TRBJ1-1; D gene unclear. The CDR3 loop spans 14 amino acids. V lost 6 bases to trimming and J lost 0 bases, with 11 bases between them. Germline CDR1 and CDR2: KGHSH and LQKENI. The CDR3 coding sequence is TGTGCCAGCTCCCCGAAGGTCGTGAACACTGAAGCTTTCTTT. Translated, it gives CASSPKVVNTEAFF. The entire variable domain, with the rest obtained from reference TRBV18 and TRBJ1-1, is as follows: NAGVMQNPRHLVRRRGQEARLRCSPMKGHSHVYWYRQLPEEGLKFMVYLQKENIIDESGMPKERFSAEFPKEGPSILRIQQVVRGDSAAYFCASSPKVVNTEAFFGQGTRLTVV.

This sequence joins TRBV7-2 and TRBJ2-4; D is perhaps TRBD2 (5 bases). The better agreement between TRBJ2-7 and the DNA end casts doubt on the J call. Germline V gives CDR1 SGHTA, CDR2 FQGNSA. The CDR3 contains 15 residues. This CDR3 is CASSLVYRGPYEQYF. The CDR3 DNA follows: TGTGCCAGCAGCTTAGTATACCGGGGTCCCTACGAGCAGTACTTC.

The CDR3 spells CASRRFGKNTQYF. The CDR3 DNA follows: TGCGCCAGCAGGCGGTTCGGGAAGAATACGCAGTATTTT. The chain carries TRBV4-1 and TRBJ2-3, with D perhaps matching TRBD2 (5 bases). The CDR3 has 13 amino acids. V lost 6 bases and J lost 7, with 14 bases in between. Germline CDR1 MGHRA, CDR2 YSYEKL.

CDR3 DNA: TGTGCCAGCAGTCCTCACGGGGGGCCTGACGGGCAGTACTTC. Its protein is CASSPHGGPDGQYF. The V call is TRBV12-3 or TRBV12-4, the J call TRBJ2-7; D may be TRBD2 (7 bases). This CDR3 is 14 amino acids long. Deletions cut 5 bases from V and 9 bases from J, with 20 bases between.

The chain couples TRBV20-1 to TRBJ2-1; 8 nucleotides match TRBD2. The V gene end was trimmed by 7 bases and the J gene end by 2 bases; junction bases not matched to a gene: 10. Germline V gene lookup returns CDR1 DFQATT and CDR2 SNEGSKA (reference sequence). The CDR3 spans 15 residues. The CDR3 loop is CSGGRKRGPYNEQFF. CDR3 sequence (DNA): TGCAGTGGTGGGAGAAAGCGGGGGCCCTACAATGAGCAGTTCTTC.

The table lists this clonotype with a few counts. The rearrangement uses TRBV11-2 and TRBJ2-7; D might be TRBD1 (5 bases). The CDR3 loop spans 18 amino acids. From germline, CDR1 is SGHAT and CDR2 FQNNGV. V shed 1 base and J shed 9 bases, with 28 bases lying between them. The CDR3 region has the DNA TGTGCCAGCAGCTTAGGGGGCCTTATTCTAGGACGCGTTGGTGTGCAGTACTTC. This codes for CASSLGGLILGRVGVQYF.

This clonotype was recorded a few times. The chain couples TRBV13 to TRBJ1-1; D is unresolved. V was pared by 0 bases and J by 0 bases, with 5 bases between. This CDR3 spans 14 amino acids. The germline V gene has CDR1 PRHDT and CDR2 FYEKMQ (reference sequence). DNA of the CDR3: TGTGCCAGCAGCTTAGGAGACATGAACACTGAAGCTTTCTTT. Translated: CASSLGDMNTEAFF.

The chain recombines TRBV5-1 with TRBJ2-5, with 13 bases that match TRBD2. CDR1 and CDR2 from the germline V gene are SGHRS and YFSETQ. The CDR3 length is 18 residues. V lost 4 bases and J lost 6; bases outside the gene matches: 15. The CDR3 loop reads CASSNSGTSGDMRKTQYF. CDR3 sequence (DNA): TGCGCCAGCAGCAACTCCGGGACTAGCGGGGATATGAGGAAGACCCAGTACTTC.

CDR3 in DNA: TGTGCCAGCAGCTTAAATCGGGGGAGCTCCTACGAGCAGTACTTC. It codes for CASSLNRGSSYEQYF. V is TRBV7-3 and J is TRBJ2-7, with a weak D call TRBD2 (6 bases). Germline V gives CDR1 SGHTA, CDR2 FQGTGA. V was trimmed by 1 base and J by 0 bases, leaving 10 bases between them. The CDR3 extends over 15 amino acids.

This rearrangement joins TRBV6-2 or TRBV6-3 to TRBJ2-5, with 14 bases aligning to TRBD2. Trimming at V came to 4 bases and at J to 4 bases, leaving 11 bases not matched to a gene. The CDR3 contains 18 residues. Germline CDR1 and CDR2: MNHEY and SVGEGT. The CDR3 is CASSSGTSGGPRRETQYF. The CDR3 DNA is TGTGCCAGCAGTTCCGGGACTAGCGGGGGCCCCCGGCGAGAGACCCAGTACTTC.

J is TRBJ1-5 and V is TRBV20-1; 9 bases align to TRBD1. CDR1 is DFQATT, CDR2 SNEGSKA, per germline (reference sequence). V lost 4 bases and J lost 5; bases outside the gene matches: 6. The CDR3 contains 14 residues. For the CDR3, the DNA is TGCAGTGCTACGCGGGACAGGGAGTATCAGCCCCAGCATTTT. Its translation is CSATRDREYQPQHF.